A selection of T cell receptor beta chains follows, all from one sample in a study of blood T cell repertoires in COVID-19. The protocol was immunoSEQ multiplex PCR, while the TCRdb copy is restricted to in-frame clones and leaves out a portion. The table shows around 40,000 clones, with roughly 90% occurring only once. Sequences were obtained from peripheral blood. Source of these receptors: a man aged 50 or older with active COVID-19. Each CDR3 is given with its conserved first and last residue. A D gene is named only where the DNA matches it firmly. Where a row states a size, it is once, few, many or the class of an expanded clone; other rows omit it.

CASSPQESEKLFF	TGTGCCAGCTCACCTCAAGAGTCTGAAAAACTGTTTTTT	NA	TRBJ1-4	TRBV18	NA
CASSEQTGYEQFF	TGTGCCAGCAGTGAACAGACTGGGTATGAGCAGTTCTTC	NA	TRBJ2-1	TRBV6-1	NA
CASGGGNNEQFF	TGTGCCAGCGGCGGCGGAAACAATGAGCAGTTCTTC	NA	TRBJ2-1	TRBV11-3	NA
CASSLQVNTEAFF	TGTGCCAGCAGTTTACAGGTGAACACTGAAGCTTTCTTT	NA	TRBJ1-1	TRBV12-3/TRBV12-4	NA
CASSPQGRETQYF	TGTGCCAGCAGCCCCCAGGGAAGAGAGACCCAGTACTTC	NA	TRBJ2-5	TRBV5-4	NA
CASSSGTDSYNEQFF	TGTGCCAGCAGCTCCGGGACAGACTCCTACAATGAGCAGTTCTTC	TRBD1	TRBJ2-1	TRBV7-9	few
CASSLTLGQGAHF	TGTGCCAGCAGTCTGACCCTGGGACAGGGTGCCCACTTT	TRBD1	TRBJ1-6	TRBV6-5	NA
CASSYSRLGGRAKEQFF	TGTGCCAGCAGCTACTCCAGGTTGGGCGGGAGGGCCAAGGAGCAGTTCTTC	TRBD2	TRBJ2-1	TRBV7-8	NA
CSASRGKSDTQYF	TGCAGTGCTAGTAGGGGGAAATCGGATACGCAGTATTTT	NA	TRBJ2-3	TRBV20-1	NA
CASSLSWSNYGYTF	TGTGCCAGCAGTTTATCGTGGAGTAACTATGGCTACACCTTC	NA	TRBJ1-2	TRBV27	NA
CASTLTGELFF	TGTGCCAGCACCCTCACCGGGGAGCTGTTTTTT	NA	TRBJ2-2	TRBV11-2	NA
CASSTGGSYEQYF	TGTGCCAGCAGTACAGGGGGGTCCTACGAGCAGTACTTC	TRBD1	TRBJ2-7	TRBV6-5	NA
CASRPTGVYEQYF	TGTGCCAGCAGGCCCACAGGGGTCTACGAGCAGTACTTC	TRBD1	TRBJ2-7	TRBV28	NA
CASRGFGGWGPDTQYF	TGTGCCAGCAGGGGGTTCGGCGGGTGGGGGCCAGATACGCAGTATTTT	NA	TRBJ2-3	TRBV11-2	NA
CASSGRGTGANVLTF	TGTGCCAGCAGTGGGCGGGGGACTGGGGCCAACGTCCTGACTTTC	TRBD2	TRBJ2-6	TRBV2	NA
CASSPNTAGVFWGHYNEQFF	TGTGCCAGCAGCCCCAACACAGCGGGAGTCTTTTGGGGCCACTACAATGAGCAGTTCTTC	TRBD2	TRBJ2-1	TRBV3-1/TRBV3-2	NA
CASSLGGQGRSYEQYF	TGTGCCAGCAGCTTAGGCGGACAGGGAAGGTCCTACGAGCAGTACTTC	TRBD1	TRBJ2-7	TRBV13	NA
CSVESSGTSGRYEQYF	TGCAGCGTTGAATCTTCCGGGACTAGCGGGAGGTACGAGCAGTACTTC	TRBD2	TRBJ2-7	TRBV29-1	NA
CAWTGLRDTQYF	TGTGCCTGGACAGGGTTGAGAGATACGCAGTATTTT	NA	TRBJ2-3	TRBV30	NA
CASRSLGSTEAFF	TGTGCCAGCAGGTCCCTAGGGAGCACTGAAGCTTTCTTT	NA	TRBJ1-1	TRBV28	NA
CASSGPRRFWPQHF	TGTGCCAGCAGCGGTCCTCGCCGTTTCTGGCCCCAGCATTTT	NA	TRBJ1-5	TRBV2	NA
CASSYFGGPLHF	TGTGCCAGCAGTTACTTCGGAGGTCCCCTCCACTTT	NA	TRBJ1-6	TRBV6-6	NA
CASSLDQGISTEAFF	TGCGCCAGCAGCTTGGATCAGGGTATAAGCACTGAAGCTTTCTTT	NA	TRBJ1-1	TRBV5-1	NA
CASSLGTYSSGNTIYF	TGTGCCAGCAGCCTAGGGACTTATAGCTCTGGAAACACCATATATTTT	NA	TRBJ1-3	TRBV5-4	NA
CASSQDRSKRGYTF	TGCGCCAGCAGCCAAGATCGAAGCAAGAGGGGCTACACCTTC	NA	TRBJ1-2	TRBV4-3	NA
CASSLGGTGPNTEAFF	TGCGCCAGCAGCTTGGGCGGGACAGGGCCGAACACTGAAGCTTTCTTT	TRBD1	TRBJ1-1	TRBV5-1	NA
CASSFQAGVEDTQYF	TGTGCCAGCAGCTTCCAAGCGGGAGTTGAAGATACGCAGTATTTT	TRBD2	TRBJ2-3	TRBV7-8	once
CATSGVHDYQPQHF	TGTGCCACCAGTGGTGTACACGATTATCAGCCCCAGCATTTT	NA	TRBJ1-5	TRBV24-1	NA
CASSHTGGISNQPQHF	TGTGCCAGCAGCCATACGGGGGGTATTAGCAATCAGCCCCAGCATTTT	NA	TRBJ1-5	TRBV27	NA
CASSLRPLAGVNEQYF	TGCGCCAGCAGCTTGAGACCGCTAGCGGGAGTCAACGAGCAGTACTTC	TRBD2	TRBJ2-7	TRBV5-1	NA
CASSSPTSGRQTDTQYF	TGTGCCAGCAGTTCCCCGACTAGCGGGAGGCAGACAGATACGCAGTATTTT	TRBD2	TRBJ2-3	TRBV27	NA
CASSLRGDRLNTEAFF	TGTGCCAGCTCACTCCGGGGGGACAGGCTGAACACTGAAGCTTTCTTT	TRBD1	TRBJ1-1	TRBV18	once
CASSPPRETQYF	TGTGCCAGCAGCCCGCCGCGGGAGACCCAGTACTTC	NA	TRBJ2-5	TRBV3-1/TRBV3-2	NA
CSVEVGVERNTEAFF	TGCAGCGTTGAAGTAGGGGTTGAAAGGAACACTGAAGCTTTCTTT	NA	TRBJ1-1	TRBV29-1	NA
CASSPWDSPYEQYF	TGTGCCAGCAGCCCCTGGGACTCCCCCTACGAGCAGTACTTC	NA	TRBJ2-7	TRBV7-8	NA
CASSLFLGNEKLFF	TGTGCCAGCAGTTTGTTCCTAGGAAATGAAAAACTGTTTTTT	NA	TRBJ1-4	TRBV28	NA
CSVEPGQGFYTQYF	TGCAGCGTTGAACCGGGACAGGGCTTCTATACGCAGTATTTT	TRBD1	TRBJ2-3	TRBV29-1	NA
CAHGQGPSSGNTIYF	TGTGCCCACGGACAGGGACCGAGCTCTGGAAACACCATATATTTT	TRBD1	TRBJ1-3	TRBV30	NA
CASTPTSGRVHEQYF	TGTGCCAGCACCCCGACTAGCGGGAGGGTCCACGAGCAGTACTTC	TRBD2	TRBJ2-7	TRBV11-2	NA
CATSADLEPQHF	TGTGCCACCAGTGCAGACTTGGAGCCCCAGCATTTT	NA	TRBJ1-5	TRBV24-1	NA